Listed here are 5 T cell receptor beta chains from one sample, sequenced in a study of blood T cell repertoires in COVID-19. Repertoires were generated with immunoSEQ multiplex PCR, while TCRdb's copy carries only in-frame clones and drops some. The sample lists approximately 25,000 clones; approximately 80% were seen once. The sample consisted of peripheral blood. The receptors originated from a woman between 65 and 79 years old with COVID-19, enrolled during active disease.

V is TRBV7-2 and J is TRBJ2-1; no reliable D call. Germline V gene lookup returns CDR1 SGHTA and CDR2 FQGNSA. The CDR3 covers 13 residues. The germline V and J ends were trimmed by 5 bases and 8 bases, with 13 bases remaining between them. The CDR3 loop is CASSLNSEHEQFF. For the CDR3, the DNA is TGTGCCAGCAGCCTAAACTCGGAGCATGAGCAGTTCTTC.

The chain couples TRBV5-4 to TRBJ2-7; D is undetermined. Between the trimmed V and J ends, which lost 4 bases and 0 bases, there was a span of 8 bases. The CDR3 is 13 residues long. Looked up from germline, CDR1 is SGHNT and CDR2 is YYREEE (reference sequence). The CDR3 DNA reads TGTGCCAGCAGCCTTAGTAGCTCCTACGAGCAGTACTTC. It codes for CASSLSSSYEQYF.

CDR3 bases: TGTGCCAGCAGTTACTCGGAGGACAGGGCGTATGGCTACACCTTC. This codes for CASSYSEDRAYGYTF. The chain combines TRBV6-5 with TRBJ1-2; 8 bases are a match to TRBD1. Losses at the gene ends were 0 bases for V and 5 bases for J; bases not matched to a gene: 5. Germline loops: CDR1 MNHEY, CDR2 SVGAGI. The CDR3 has 15 amino acids.

This clone was counted once. The chain combines TRBV9 with TRBJ2-5, with a tentative D call TRBD1 (6 bases). Germline V CDR1 and CDR2: SGDLS, YYNGEE. CDR3 length: 14 amino acids. V was trimmed by 0 bases and J by 7 bases, leaving 13 bases between them. DNA of the CDR3: TGTGCCAGCAGCGTAGGCCAGGGGACGGGGACCCAGTACTTC. It codes for CASSVGQGTGTQYF.

The rearrangement joins TRBV18 to TRBJ2-5; 7 bases are shared with TRBD1. The CDR3 is 13 residues long. Per germline, CDR1 KGHSH and CDR2 LQKENI. The V segment lost 6 bases and the J segment 5 bases; nucleotides outside the gene matches: 6. The CDR3 here is CASSGDRAETQYF. CDR3 nucleotides: TGTGCCAGCTCGGGCGACAGGGCTGAGACCCAGTACTTC.